The present T cell receptor (beta chain) was sequenced within a study of blood T cell repertoires in COVID-19. Study context: The study drew acute and convalescent COVID-19 samples from the United States, Italy and Spain. PBMCs, B-cell-depleted T cells, or T cells provided the cDNA or gDNA that made up the material.

Per the original methods: By means of reference gene primer amplification, nucleated cell counts were estimated. Profiling relied on immunoSEQ multiplex PCR, and the TCRdb table lists in-frame clones only, not all of them. The D gene and trimming were derived from the DNA, and the V and J assignments and clone size from that table. The sample holds 90,000 to 130,000 clones, 75% to 80% seen once. Material for sequencing was peripheral blood. This clonotype was sampled from a woman of 80 years or more with active or convalescent COVID-19.

CDR3 residues: CASSLYGGTVAETQYF. CDR3 nucleotides: TGCGCCAGCAGCTTGTACGGGGGGACGGTCGCGGAGACCCAGTACTTC. The chain carries TRBV5-1 and TRBJ2-5; 7 bases are a match to TRBD2. CDR3 length: 16 amino acids. Germline V CDR1 and CDR2: SGHRS, YFSETQ. Unmatched junction bases numbered 11, after V lost 1 base and J lost 5 bases.